One and the same sample provided the 22 T cell receptor beta chains below, sequenced in a study of T cell responses to AZD1222 COVID-19 vaccine. Produced via immunoSEQ multiplex PCR; TCRdb's table is partial and in-frame only. Altogether approximately 100,000 clones are present, roughly 91% being singletons, with the ten largest covering 16%. Sequences were derived from peripheral blood, sampled on day 0 of AZD1222 vaccination. Receptors originate from an adult in good health.

V usage is TRBV10-2 and J usage is TRBJ2-2, with a weak D call TRBD2 (5 bases). Looked up from germline, CDR1 is WSHSY and CDR2 is SAAADI. Trimming stripped 2 bases from V and 4 bases from J, with 8 bases between. This CDR3 comprises 14 residues. CDR3 protein: CASSEGLATGELFF. The DNA of the CDR3 is TGCGCCAGCAGTGAGGGACTCGCCACCGGGGAGCTGTTTTTT.

This clone showed up just once. The chain uses TRBV2 and TRBJ1-1; 7 bases match TRBD1. Germline CDR1 is SNHLY and CDR2 is FYNNEI. The CDR3 is made up of 17 amino acids. Trimming cost V 4 bases and J 2 bases; bases outside gene matches: 13. This CDR3 is CASSGAGGRLGNTEAFF. The CDR3 DNA reads as TGTGCCAGCAGTGGAGCAGGGGGACGTCTCGGTAACACTGAAGCTTTCTTT.

This CDR3 reads CASGAGGSTGNTIYF. CDR3 nucleotide sequence: TGTGCTAGTGGAGCAGGGGGCAGTACTGGAAACACCATATATTTT. The V and J genes are TRBV12-5 and TRBJ1-3, with 8 bases fitting TRBD1. V shed 6 bases, J shed 2 bases, and the junction held 6 bases outside the gene matches. The germline gives CDR1 LGHNT, CDR2 FRNRAP. This CDR3 has 15 amino acids.

The chain combines TRBV27 with TRBJ2-1; D possibly corresponds to TRBD2 (5 bases). There are 16 residues in the CDR3. Between the trimmed V and J ends, which lost 5 bases and 0 bases, there was a span of 14 bases. Germline V gene data show CDR1 as MNHEY and CDR2 as SMNVEV (reference sequence). This CDR3 reads CASSPLRVSSYNEQFF. DNA for the CDR3: TGTGCCAGCAGTCCCTTGAGGGTTAGCTCCTACAATGAGCAGTTCTTC.

The rearrangement links TRBV4-1 to TRBJ2-1; 12 bases are a match to TRBD2. The CDR3 runs 20 residues. V lost 2 bases to trimming and J lost 6 bases; unmatched junction nucleotides: 17. CDR1 MGHRA and CDR2 YSYEKL come from the germline V gene. CDR3 loop: CASSQIQGDSLAGGLNEQFF. The CDR3 DNA is TGCGCCAGCAGCCAAATTCAAGGGGACTCTCTAGCGGGGGGGCTCAATGAGCAGTTCTTC.

CDR3 loop: CASSIIPSGPTYGYTF. CDR3 nucleotide sequence: TGTGCCAGTAGTATTATTCCCTCGGGACCGACCTATGGCTACACCTTC. This chain uses TRBV19 with TRBJ1-2, with D maybe TRBD1 (5 bases). CDR1 LNHDA and CDR2 SQIVND come from the germline V gene (reference sequence). The CDR3 runs 16 residues. Between the trimmed V and J ends, which lost 3 bases and 4 bases, there was a span of 18 bases.

V usage is TRBV2 and J usage is TRBJ1-4, with 8 bases fitting TRBD1. The CDR3 totals 13 residues. Germline loops: CDR1 SNHLY, CDR2 FYNNEI. After removal of 10 bases from V and 8 bases from J, the junction contained 9 bases not matched to a gene. CDR3 bases: TGTGCCACTACGCCACAGGGGGGAGAAAAACTGTTTTTT. As protein: CATTPQGGEKLFF. Supplemented by reference TRBV2 and TRBJ1-4, the full variable domain reads EPEVTQTPSHQVTQMGQEVILRCVPISNHLYFYWYRQILGQKVEFLVSFYNNEISEKSEIFDDQFSVERPDGSNFTLKIRSTKLEDSAMYFCATTPQGGEKLFFGSGTQLSVL.

This sequence joins TRBV5-1 and TRBJ2-5, with D possibly TRBD2 on 6 matching bases. V gave up 0 bases and J gave up 0 bases, with 12 bases separating them. This CDR3 is 16 amino acids long. CDR1 SGHRS and CDR2 YFSETQ come from the germline V gene. The DNA of the CDR3 is TGCGCCAGCAGCTTGGTAGGTAGCGGAAACCAAGAGACCCAGTACTTC. Encoded protein: CASSLVGSGNQETQYF.

A single count supports this clone. The J gene is TRBJ1-4, the V gene TRBV6-6; 7 nucleotides line up with TRBD1. With V trimmed by 6 bases and J by 8 bases, 12 bases remained unmatched. CDR3 size: 15 residues. Germline loops: CDR1 MNHNY, CDR2 SVGAGI (reference sequence). CDR3 sequence reads: CASRITGERQEKLFF. DNA of the CDR3: TGTGCCAGCAGGATAACAGGGGAAAGACAGGAAAAACTGTTTTTT.

V and J are TRBV9 and TRBJ2-2, with D possibly being TRBD2 (5 bases). CDR1 and CDR2 from the germline V gene are SGDLS and YYNGEE. This CDR3 region has 12 residues. Trimming took off 5 bases at V and 5 bases at J, with 7 bases between the two ends. CDR3 sequence: CASSSGTGELFF. In DNA, the CDR3 is TGTGCCAGCAGTTCGGGGACCGGGGAGCTGTTTTTT.

The rearrangement uses TRBV2 and TRBJ2-3; D is perhaps TRBD2 (5 bases). The V gene lost 6 bases and the J gene lost 2 bases, with 15 bases spanning the gap. Germline assignment: CDR1 SNHLY and CDR2 FYNNEI. The CDR3 loop spans 15 amino acids. This CDR3 is CASRPSAAVTDTQYF. The CDR3 nucleotides are TGTGCCAGCAGGCCTTCGGCAGCGGTCACAGATACGCAGTATTTT.

The chain has TRBV2 and TRBJ2-5, with D tentatively TRBD1 (6 bases). This CDR3 region has 14 residues. Germline assignment: CDR1 SNHLY and CDR2 FYNNEI. V gave up 3 bases and J gave up 3 bases, with 11 bases separating them. CDR3: CASSEGDNKETQYF. CDR3 in DNA: TGTGCCAGCAGTGAGGGGGACAATAAAGAGACCCAGTACTTC.

The J gene is TRBJ2-1, the V gene TRBV6-5; D is unclear. The V end lost 7 bases, the J end lost 4 bases, and 5 bases lay between the germline ends. CDR1 MNHEY and CDR2 SVGAGI come from the germline V gene. The CDR3 loop spans 11 amino acids. This CDR3 is CASTGYNEQFF. The CDR3 DNA reads TGTGCCAGCACAGGATACAATGAGCAGTTCTTC.

The CDR3, as DNA: TGTGCCAGCAGCCTACAGGGGTCGAACACTGAAGCTTTCTTT. Its translation is CASSLQGSNTEAFF. The chain joins TRBV7-9 to TRBJ1-1; 7 bases line up with TRBD1. The CDR3 runs 14 residues. After removal of 5 bases from V and 1 base from J, the junction contained 4 bases not matched to a gene. Looked up from germline, CDR1 is SEHNR and CDR2 is FQNEAQ (reference sequence). Full variable domain (missing parts from reference TRBV7-9 and TRBJ1-1): DTGVSQNPRHKITKRGQNVTFRCDPISEHNRLYWYRQTLGQGPEFLTYFQNEAQLEKSRLLSDRFSAERPKGSFSTLEIQRTEQGDSAMYLCASSLQGSNTEAFFGQGTRLTVV.

V and J are TRBV2 and TRBJ1-1; 10 positions agree with TRBD1. Germline CDR1 is SNHLY and CDR2 is FYNNEI. Trimming removed 7 bases from V and 7 bases from J; junction bases left unmatched: 9. The CDR3 is 14 amino acids. CDR3 residues: CASTKGQGDIEAFF. The CDR3 DNA sequence: TGTGCCAGCACTAAAGGACAGGGGGACATTGAAGCTTTCTTT.

The chain carries TRBV11-1 and TRBJ1-3; D gene unclear. This CDR3 has 16 residues. V was trimmed by 5 bases and J by 0 bases, leaving 14 bases between them. From germline, CDR1 is SGHAT and CDR2 FQDESV (reference sequence). CDR3: CASSTWTASSGNTIYF. The CDR3, as DNA: TGTGCCAGCAGCACGTGGACTGCCTCCTCTGGAAACACCATATATTTT.

V usage is TRBV7-9 and J usage is TRBJ1-1; 7 bases fit TRBD1. Germline trimming cut 7 bases from V and 3 bases from J; bases unmatched to any gene: 8. The length of the CDR3 is 14 residues. Germline loops: CDR1 SEHNR, CDR2 FQNEAQ (reference sequence). CDR3 coding DNA: TGTGCCAGCACCCAGGGGGGGCGTGACACTGAAGCTTTCTTT. Its protein product is CASTQGGRDTEAFF.

As for this clone: This specimen includes other DNA sequences encoding the same CDR3. J is TRBJ1-2 and V is TRBV28, with D unclear. Germline V gene data show CDR1 as MDHEN and CDR2 as SYDVKM. This CDR3 spans 13 amino acids. The V gene lost 2 bases and the J gene lost 4 bases, with 8 bases spanning the gap. The CDR3 DNA reads TGTGCCAGCAGTTTAGGACTGTCCTATGGCTACACCTTC. Its translation: CASSLGLSYGYTF.

The rearrangement links TRBV7-9 to TRBJ2-1, with D possibly matching TRBD1 (5 bases). V lost 3 bases, J lost 7 bases, and 13 bases lay in between. From germline, CDR1 is SEHNR and CDR2 FQNEAQ (reference sequence). This CDR3 is built from 14 residues. CDR3 nucleotide sequence: TGTGCCAGCAGCTTTAAGGACATTAGAAATGAGCAGTTCTTC. Protein product: CASSFKDIRNEQFF.

This clone was counted a single time. The chain employs TRBV27 and TRBJ2-7; the match to TRBD1 covers 8 bases. J gave up 6 bases and V 6 bases, and 16 bases lay outside the gene matches. The CDR3 runs to 16 residues. Germline assignment: CDR1 MNHEY and CDR2 SMNVEV (reference sequence). The CDR3 bases are TGTGCCAGCAGACCCCTAGGACAGGGAAGTCCAGGCGAGCAGTACTTC. Its translation: CASRPLGQGSPGEQYF.

The rearrangement uses TRBV7-2 and TRBJ1-1; the D is unclear. V lost 5 bases to trimming and J lost 4 bases, with 14 bases between them. This CDR3 contains 14 residues. Germline V gene sequence: CDR1 SGHTA, CDR2 FQGNSA. For the CDR3, the DNA is TGTGCCAGCAGCCTCGATACATCACCCACTGAAGCTTTCTTT. The encoded protein is CASSLDTSPTEAFF. Supplemented by reference TRBV7-2 and TRBJ1-1, the full variable domain reads GAGVSQSPSNKVTEKGKDVELRCDPISGHTALYWYRQSLGQGLEFLIYFQGNSAPDKSGLPSDRFSAERTGGSVSTLTIQRTQQEDSAVYLCASSLDTSPTEAFFGQGTRLTVV.

The V and J genes are TRBV19 and TRBJ2-3, with TRBD1 identical over 9 bases. The germline gives CDR1 LNHDA, CDR2 SQIVND (reference sequence). The ends lost 4 bases at V and 3 bases at J; junction bases unmatched: 8. The CDR3 has 16 residues. CDR3 in DNA: TGTGCCAGTAGTAGGGGGACAGGGTTTGAAACAGATACGCAGTATTTT. Translation gives CASSRGTGFETDTQYF.